This T cell receptor (beta chain) was sequenced during a study of blood T cell repertoires in COVID-19. Across the whole study: In each case, the material was cDNA or gDNA derived from T cells, B-cell-depleted T cells, or PBMCs.

Clinical histories supplied by participants themselves formed the basis of cohort assignment. Authors' processing steps: How many nucleated cells were present was estimated from reference gene primer amplification. Assay used: immunoSEQ multiplex PCR; TCRdb lists only in-frame clones, some missing. For V, J and clone size, that table is used; D and trimming come from the DNA. The sample contains around 300,000 clones, 87% of which appear only once. This clonotype was obtained from a woman in her forties who had recovered from COVID-19. Sequenced material: PBMCs or T cells enriched from blood (not recorded which).

Here the CDR3 reads CASSLAVRVAVPVTQYF. CDR3 bases: TGTGCCAGCAGCTTAGCCGTCCGGGTCGCCGTTCCAGTTACGCAGTATTTT. The chain recombines TRBV7-2 with TRBJ2-3; D is uncertain. The CDR3 has 17 amino acids. V lost 0 bases, J lost 8 bases, and 21 bases lay in between. The germline V gene encodes CDR1 SGHTA and CDR2 FQGNSA.